Listed here are 4 T cell receptor beta chains from one sample, sequenced in a study of blood T cells in healthy people across ages. A J-beta primer mix and a sample-barcoded 5' primer were used in a second PCR of about 6 to 12 cycles. Each CDR3 protein is one row after TCRdb ran MiXCR on the 5' RACE reads. This table has 800,000 to 950,000 distinct CDR3 sequences, 30% to 45% appearing once. Sequencing was done on a sample of blood. These receptors were collected from a man aged 18-30 years in good health.

This clonotype was observed once. J is TRBJ2-3 and V is TRBV24-1, with 13 bases lining up with TRBD2. Germline-derived CDR1 and CDR2 are KGHDR and SFDVKD. V gave up 4 bases and J gave up 1 base; unmatched junction bases: 7. The CDR3 runs to 18 residues. This chain's CDR3 is CATSEPTSGGAGTDTQYF. CDR3 bases: TGTGCCACCAGTGAACCCACTAGCGGGGGGGCTGGCACAGATACGCAGTATTTT.

Remarks on this clonotype: With a much larger clone just one base away, this may be a read error. The chain combines TRBV6-5 with TRBJ2-5; the D gene could be TRBD1 or TRBD2 (5 bases each). Germline V gives CDR1 MNHEY, CDR2 SVGAGI. The CDR3 is made up of 14 amino acids. Trimming took off 0 bases at V and 11 bases at J, with 16 bases between the two ends. DNA of the CDR3: TGTGCCAGCAGTTACTCGAGGGGAGACAATGAGCAGTACTTC. Protein product: CASSYSRGDNEQYF.

The rearrangement links TRBV3-1 to TRBJ2-1; 12 bases agree with TRBD2. The CDR3 is 16 amino acids. With V trimmed by 4 bases and J by 5 bases, 6 bases remained unmatched. CDR1 and CDR2 (germline): LGHDT, YNNKEL (reference sequence). The CDR3 DNA sequence: TGTGCCAGCAGCCGAACCTGGACTAGCGGGAACAATGAGCAGTTCTTC. Translated, it gives CASSRTWTSGNNEQFF.

The genes are TRBV29-1 and TRBJ2-3; a possible D gene is TRBD1 (6 bases). In germline, CDR1 is SQVTM, CDR2 ANQGSEA. The CDR3 is 13 residues long. V was shortened by 7 bases and J by 0 bases, with 11 bases between the two germline ends. The CDR3 nucleotides are TGCAGCGGCCGGGACATGAGCACAGATACGCAGTATTTT. It translates to CSGRDMSTDTQYF.